The 22 T cell receptor beta chains below come from one sample, sequenced in a study of cytomegalovirus exposure and HLA in healthy donors. 13 Jbeta primers and 60 Vbeta primers were used for the PCR. TCRdb keeps only in-frame clones here, not all; method: immunoSEQ multiplex PCR. The sample carries 130,000 to 150,000 clones, 70% to 85% recorded once. Sequences were obtained from PBMCs. Receptors originate from a woman in her sixties in good health and CMV-seropositive.

J is TRBJ1-2 and V is TRBV10-2; TRBD1 matches at 7 bases. Germline V gene sequence: CDR1 WSHSY, CDR2 SAAADI. The CDR3 consists of 13 residues. The V and J ends lost 4 bases and 8 bases, in that order; junction bases with no gene match: 7. The CDR3 loop is CASSGDRVGGYTF. CDR3 DNA: TGCGCCAGCAGTGGTGACAGGGTCGGAGGCTACACCTTC.

This sequence joins TRBV5-1 and TRBJ1-5; 10 nucleotides align to TRBD1. Germline CDR1 is SGHRS and CDR2 is YFSETQ. Trimming at V came to 4 bases and at J to 5 bases, leaving 6 bases not matched to a gene. CDR3 length: 15 amino acids. This CDR3 reads CASSRFGTGDQPQHF. The CDR3 DNA reads TGCGCCAGCAGCCGATTTGGGACAGGGGATCAGCCCCAGCATTTT.

J is TRBJ1-1 and V is TRBV20-1, with D possibly matching TRBD1 (5 bases). The CDR3 is 10 residues long. Deletions cut 0 bases from V and 14 bases from J, with 10 bases between. The germline gives CDR1 DFQATT, CDR2 SNEGSKA (reference sequence). The CDR3 protein is CSARDLGGFF. DNA for the CDR3: TGCAGTGCTAGAGATCTGGGGGGATTCTTT.

The chain recombines TRBV30 with TRBJ2-3; D is unresolved. Germline CDR1 GTSNPN, CDR2 SVGIG (reference sequence). The germline V and J ends were trimmed by 4 bases and 0 bases, with 2 bases remaining between them. CDR3 length: 11 residues. The CDR3 region has the DNA TGTGCCTGGACTAGCACAGATACGCAGTATTTT. Amino acid sequence: CAWTSTDTQYF.

Here the CDR3 reads CASSFGDSSYEQYF. The CDR3 DNA is TGTGCCAGCAGTTTCGGGGATTCCTCCTACGAGCAGTACTTC. This chain joins TRBV28 and TRBJ2-7, with D tentatively TRBD2 (5 bases). Germline assignment: CDR1 MDHEN and CDR2 SYDVKM. The CDR3 sequence is 14 residues long. V lost 3 bases and J 0 bases, leaving 9 bases between the germline ends.

V gene TRBV6-6 combines with J gene TRBJ2-5; D is possibly TRBD2 (5 bases). The CDR3 consists of 14 residues. V lost 4 bases and J 1 base, leaving 10 bases between the germline ends. The germline V gene has CDR1 MNHNY and CDR2 SVGAGI (reference sequence). CDR3 amino acids: CASSLPEAQETQYF. In DNA form, the CDR3 reads TGTGCCAGCAGTTTACCGGAGGCCCAAGAGACCCAGTACTTC.

This rearrangement joins TRBV10-2 to TRBJ2-3; 8 bases are shared with TRBD2. The trim removed 3 bases at V and 2 bases at J, leaving 4 bases unmatched. CDR1 is WSHSY, CDR2 SAAADI, per germline. The CDR3 contains 15 residues. The CDR3 region has the DNA TGCGCCAGCAGTGAATCGACTAGCGCCACAGATACGCAGTATTTT. It translates to CASSESTSATDTQYF.

The genes are TRBV5-6 and TRBJ2-1, with TRBD1 matching over 8 bases. This CDR3 has 15 amino acids. The V gene's germline CDR1 is SGHDT and CDR2 YYEEEE. The V and J ends lost 5 bases and 2 bases, in that order; junction bases with no gene match: 6. This CDR3 is CASSSDRDPYNEQFF. Written as DNA, the CDR3 is TGTGCCAGCAGTTCGGACAGGGACCCCTACAATGAGCAGTTCTTC.

This chain links TRBV4-2 with TRBJ2-1, with 10 positions matching TRBD1. The length of the CDR3 is 16 residues. V was pared by 1 base and J by 6 bases, with 6 bases of the junction left unmatched. The germline CDR1 and CDR2 sequences are LGHNA and YNFKEQ. The CDR3 reads CASSQGGQGWGNEQFF. Here the CDR3 DNA reads TGTGCCAGCAGCCAAGGGGGACAGGGGTGGGGCAATGAGCAGTTCTTC.

This chain connects TRBV15 to TRBJ2-5; TRBD1 matches at 9 bases. Gene TRBJ2-7 matches the end of the DNA better, so the J call may be wrong. The CDR3 loop spans 14 amino acids. Germline assignment: CDR1 LNHNV and CDR2 YYDKDF (reference sequence). The CDR3 DNA reads as TGTGCCACCGCCCGGGGACAGGGAGCCTACGAGCAGTACTTC. Translation: CATARGQGAYEQYF.

In DNA form, the CDR3 reads TGTGCCAGCAGCTTGCTAGCGGGAACCTACAATGAGCAGTTCTTC. Protein: CASSLLAGTYNEQFF. V and J are TRBV7-3 and TRBJ2-1; 9 positions match TRBD2. The germline V gene has CDR1 SGHTA and CDR2 FQGTGA. There are 15 residues in the CDR3. With 3 bases clipped from V and 2 bases from J, the junction kept 2 bases outside the gene matches.

The chain couples TRBV7-2 to TRBJ2-4; no definite D call. CDR3 size: 14 residues. CDR1 and CDR2 from the germline V gene are SGHTA and FQGNSA. Trimming stripped 2 bases from V and 0 bases from J, with 5 bases between. The CDR3 DNA sequence: TGTGCCAGCAGCTTATTCGTAGCCAAAAACATTCAGTACTTC. This gives the protein CASSLFVAKNIQYF.

The chain employs TRBV13 and TRBJ2-2, with 14 bases aligning to TRBD2. Trimming at V came to 4 bases and at J to 5 bases, leaving 3 bases not matched to a gene. Germline CDR1 is PRHDT and CDR2 is FYEKMQ (reference sequence). CDR3 size: 16 residues. CDR3 in DNA: TGTGCCAGCAGCTCGGGACTAGCGGGAGTTACCGGGGAGCTGTTTTTT. Protein: CASSSGLAGVTGELFF. The whole variable domain, filled in from reference TRBV13 and TRBJ2-2, reads AAGVIQSPRHLIKEKRETATLKCYPIPRHDTVYWYQQGPGQDPQFLISFYEKMQSDKGSIPDRFSAQQFSDYHSELNMSSLELGDSALYFCASSSGLAGVTGELFFGEGSRLTVL.

The chain uses TRBV7-9 and TRBJ2-1, with a tentative D call TRBD2 (6 bases). Germline CDR1 is SEHNR and CDR2 is FQNEAQ (reference sequence). The CDR3 contains 16 residues. Between the trimmed V and J ends, which lost 5 bases and 5 bases, there was a span of 19 bases. In DNA, the CDR3 is TGTGCCAGCAGCCCGACGGGGGACCCTTTTAACAATGAGCAGTTCTTC. This sequence encodes CASSPTGDPFNNEQFF.

The J gene is TRBJ2-5, the V gene TRBV27; 7 bases line up with TRBD2. This CDR3 spans 16 amino acids. Germline-derived CDR1 and CDR2 are MNHEY and SMNVEV (reference sequence). V was clipped by 5 bases and J by 5 bases; unmatched bases: 14. DNA of the CDR3: TGTGCCAGCAGTCCCATCCCCCTAGCGGCCGGGGAGACCCAGTACTTC. Its protein product is CASSPIPLAAGETQYF.

This chain uses TRBV27 with TRBJ1-4; D possibly corresponds to TRBD1 (6 bases). This CDR3 comprises 14 residues. V lost 3 bases to trimming and J lost 4 bases, with 9 bases between them. From germline, CDR1 is MNHEY and CDR2 SMNVEV (reference sequence). The CDR3 DNA reads as TGTGCCAGCAGTTTGACAGGCGATAATGAAAAACTGTTTTTT. Protein sequence: CASSLTGDNEKLFF.

The V and J genes are TRBV7-9 and TRBJ1-4, with D maybe TRBD1 (5 bases). The length of the CDR3 is 15 residues. CDR1 SEHNR and CDR2 FQNEAQ come from the germline V gene (reference sequence). V lost 5 bases and J 6 bases, leaving 16 bases between the germline ends. CDR3 region: CASSVSRASDEKLFF. In DNA, the CDR3 is TGTGCCAGCAGCGTGTCCAGGGCGTCGGATGAAAAACTGTTTTTT.

The chain has TRBV28 and TRBJ2-7, with D possibly TRBD1 on 5 matching bases. In germline, CDR1 is MDHEN, CDR2 SYDVKM. The CDR3 is 13 residues long. V was trimmed by 2 bases and J by 4 bases, leaving 9 bases between them. The CDR3 DNA sequence: TGTGCCAGCAGTTTAAACAGGTGGTACGAGCAGTACTTC. This gives the protein CASSLNRWYEQYF.

V usage is TRBV25-1 and J usage is TRBJ2-3, with TRBD2 identical over 7 bases. CDR1 MGHDK and CDR2 SYGVNS come from the germline V gene. V gave up 10 bases and J gave up 4 bases; unmatched junction bases: 11. The CDR3 is 14 residues long. The CDR3 DNA is TGTGCCACGGGGTGGGAGGGCCTCGCAGATACGCAGTATTTT. It translates to CATGWEGLADTQYF.

This clone was seen a handful of times. The chain couples TRBV6-1 to TRBJ1-2; 9 bases map to TRBD1. The CDR3 is 14 amino acids. V was pared by 6 bases and J by 5 bases, with 7 bases of the junction left unmatched. CDR1 is MNHNS, CDR2 SASEGT, per germline. CDR3 loop: CASRLQGAAYGYTF. CDR3 nucleotide sequence: TGTGCCAGCAGATTACAGGGGGCTGCGTATGGCTACACCTTC.

Written as DNA, the CDR3 is TGTGCCAGTAGTCCGCGGACAGGGGGCACCGGGGAGCTGTTTTTT. This translates into CASSPRTGGTGELFF. The chain is built from TRBV19 and TRBJ2-2; 10 bases fit TRBD1. Per the germline V gene, CDR1 is LNHDA and CDR2 is SQIVND (reference sequence). The V and J ends lost 5 bases and 4 bases, in that order; junction bases with no gene match: 4. This CDR3 is built from 15 residues.

The chain has TRBV6-5 and TRBJ2-1, with 9 positions matching TRBD2. Germline-derived CDR1 and CDR2 are MNHEY and SVGAGI. The CDR3 extends over 15 amino acids. J gave up 6 bases and V 5 bases, and 8 bases lay outside the gene matches. CDR3 nucleotides: TGTGCCAGCAGTCGCGGGGGGGTGTCCGGCAATGAGCAGTTCTTC. It is translated as CASSRGGVSGNEQFF.